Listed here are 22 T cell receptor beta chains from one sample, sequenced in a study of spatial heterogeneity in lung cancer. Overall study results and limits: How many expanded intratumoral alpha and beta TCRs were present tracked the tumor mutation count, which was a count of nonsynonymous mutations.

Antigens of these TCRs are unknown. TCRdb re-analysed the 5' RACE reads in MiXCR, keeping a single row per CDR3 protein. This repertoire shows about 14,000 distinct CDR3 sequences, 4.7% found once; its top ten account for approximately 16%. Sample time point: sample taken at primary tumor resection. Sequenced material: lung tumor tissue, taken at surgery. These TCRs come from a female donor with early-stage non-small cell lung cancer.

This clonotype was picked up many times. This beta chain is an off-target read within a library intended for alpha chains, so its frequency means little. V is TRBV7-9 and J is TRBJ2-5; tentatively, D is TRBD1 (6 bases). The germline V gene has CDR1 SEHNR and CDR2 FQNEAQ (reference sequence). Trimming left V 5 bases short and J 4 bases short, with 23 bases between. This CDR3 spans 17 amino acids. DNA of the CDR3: TGTGCCAGCAGCCCAGTTTTAGGACAGATGGCCGGAGAGACCCAGTACTTC. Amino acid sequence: CASSPVLGQMAGETQYF.

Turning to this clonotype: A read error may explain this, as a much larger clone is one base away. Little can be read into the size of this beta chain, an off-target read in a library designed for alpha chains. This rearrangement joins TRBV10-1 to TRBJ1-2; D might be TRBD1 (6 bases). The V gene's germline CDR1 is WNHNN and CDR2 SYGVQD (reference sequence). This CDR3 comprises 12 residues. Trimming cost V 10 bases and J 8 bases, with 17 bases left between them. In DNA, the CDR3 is TGCGCCACCTCTAACAGGGTTGAGGGCTACACCTTC. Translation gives CATSNRVEGYTF.

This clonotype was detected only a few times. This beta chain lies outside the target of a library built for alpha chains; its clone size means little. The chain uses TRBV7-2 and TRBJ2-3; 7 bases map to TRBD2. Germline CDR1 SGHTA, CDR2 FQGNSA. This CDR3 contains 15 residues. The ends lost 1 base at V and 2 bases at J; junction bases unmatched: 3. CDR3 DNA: TGTGCCAGCAGCTTAGTCGGGGGGTCCACAGATACGCAGTATTTT. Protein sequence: CASSLVGGSTDTQYF. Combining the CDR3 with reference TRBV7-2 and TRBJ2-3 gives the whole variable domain GAGVSQSPSNKVTEKGKDVELRCDPISGHTALYWYRQSLGQGLEFLIYFQGNSAPDKSGLPSDRFSAERTGGSVSTLTIQRTQQEDSAVYLCASSLVGGSTDTQYFGPGTRLTVL.

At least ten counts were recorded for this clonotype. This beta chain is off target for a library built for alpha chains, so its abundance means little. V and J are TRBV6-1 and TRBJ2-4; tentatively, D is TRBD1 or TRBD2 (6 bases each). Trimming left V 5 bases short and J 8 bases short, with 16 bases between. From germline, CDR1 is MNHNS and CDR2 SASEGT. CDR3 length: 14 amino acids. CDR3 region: CASSPLVRGDIQYF. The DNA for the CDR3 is TGTGCCAGCAGTCCACTAGTAAGGGGGGACATTCAGTACTTC.

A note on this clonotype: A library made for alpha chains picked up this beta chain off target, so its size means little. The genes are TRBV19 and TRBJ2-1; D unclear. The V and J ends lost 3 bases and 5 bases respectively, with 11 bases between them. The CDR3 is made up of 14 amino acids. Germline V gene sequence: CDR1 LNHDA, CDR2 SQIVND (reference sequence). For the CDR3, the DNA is TGTGCCAGTAGTATTTGGCAGTGGGACAATGAGCAGTTCTTC. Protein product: CASSIWQWDNEQFF.

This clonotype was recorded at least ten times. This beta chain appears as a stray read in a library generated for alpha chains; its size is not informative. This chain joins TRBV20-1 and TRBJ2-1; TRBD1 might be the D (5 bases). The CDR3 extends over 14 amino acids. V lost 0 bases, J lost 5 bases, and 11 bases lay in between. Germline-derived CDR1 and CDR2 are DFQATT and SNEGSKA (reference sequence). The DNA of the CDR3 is TGCAGTGCTAGAGATATACTACAGGACAATGAGCAGTTCTTC. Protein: CSARDILQDNEQFF.

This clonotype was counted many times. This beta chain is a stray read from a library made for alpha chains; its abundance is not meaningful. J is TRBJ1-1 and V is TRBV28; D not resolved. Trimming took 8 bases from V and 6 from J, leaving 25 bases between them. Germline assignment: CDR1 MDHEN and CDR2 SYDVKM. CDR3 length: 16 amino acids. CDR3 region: CASSSLALRLRAEAFF. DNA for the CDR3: TGTGCCAGCTCCAGTTTAGCACTCAGGCTGAGAGCTGAAGCTTTCTTT.

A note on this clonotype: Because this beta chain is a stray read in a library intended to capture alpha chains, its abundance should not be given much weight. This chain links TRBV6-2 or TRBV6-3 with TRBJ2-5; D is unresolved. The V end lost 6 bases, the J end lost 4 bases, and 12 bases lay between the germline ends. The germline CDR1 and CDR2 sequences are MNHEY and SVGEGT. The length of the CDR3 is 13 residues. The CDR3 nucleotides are TGTGCCAGCAGCTCCTTCGTCGGAGAGACCCAGTACTTC. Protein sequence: CASSSFVGETQYF.

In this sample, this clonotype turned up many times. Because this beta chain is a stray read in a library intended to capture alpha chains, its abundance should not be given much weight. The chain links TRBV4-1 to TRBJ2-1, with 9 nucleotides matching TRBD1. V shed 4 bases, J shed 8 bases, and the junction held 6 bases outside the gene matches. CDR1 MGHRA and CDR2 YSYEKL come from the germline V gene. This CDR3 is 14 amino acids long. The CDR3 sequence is CASSLGQGMDEQFF. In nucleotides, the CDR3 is TGCGCCAGCAGCCTTGGACAGGGGATGGATGAGCAGTTCTTC.

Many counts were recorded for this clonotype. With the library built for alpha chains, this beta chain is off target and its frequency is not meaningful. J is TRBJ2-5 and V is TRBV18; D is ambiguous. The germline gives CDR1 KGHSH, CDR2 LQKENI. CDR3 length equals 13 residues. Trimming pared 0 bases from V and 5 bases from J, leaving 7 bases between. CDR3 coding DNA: TGTGCCAGCTCACCACCGGTTGGGGAGACCCAGTACTTC. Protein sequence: CASSPPVGETQYF.

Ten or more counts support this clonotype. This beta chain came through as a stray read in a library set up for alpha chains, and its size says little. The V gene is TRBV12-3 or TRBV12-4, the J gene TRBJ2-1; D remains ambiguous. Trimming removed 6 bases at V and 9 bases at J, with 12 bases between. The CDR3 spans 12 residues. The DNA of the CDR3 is TGTGCCAGCAGGGGTTTCGGTGCTGAGCAGTTCTTC. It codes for CASRGFGAEQFF.

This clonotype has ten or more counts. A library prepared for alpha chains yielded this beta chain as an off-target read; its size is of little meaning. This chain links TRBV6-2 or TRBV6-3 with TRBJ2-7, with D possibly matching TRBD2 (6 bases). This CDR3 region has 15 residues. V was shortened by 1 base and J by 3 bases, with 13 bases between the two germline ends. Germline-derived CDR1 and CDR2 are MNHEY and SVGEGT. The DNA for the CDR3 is TGTGCCAGCAGTTACTACCCCGGGGGAATCTACGAGCAGTACTTC. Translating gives CASSYYPGGIYEQYF.

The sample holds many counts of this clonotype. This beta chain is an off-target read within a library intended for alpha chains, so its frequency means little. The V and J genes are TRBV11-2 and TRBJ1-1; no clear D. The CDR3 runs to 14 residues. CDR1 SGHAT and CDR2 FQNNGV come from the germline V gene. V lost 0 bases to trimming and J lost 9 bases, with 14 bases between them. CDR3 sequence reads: CASSLDISTFKAFF. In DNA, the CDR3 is TGTGCCAGCAGCTTAGATATAAGTACTTTCAAAGCTTTCTTT.

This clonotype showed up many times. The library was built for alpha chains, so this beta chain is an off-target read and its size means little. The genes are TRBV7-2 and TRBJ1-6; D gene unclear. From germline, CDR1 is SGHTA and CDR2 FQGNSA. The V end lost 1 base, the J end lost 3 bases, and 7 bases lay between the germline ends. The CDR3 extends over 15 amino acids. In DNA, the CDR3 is TGTGCCAGCAGCTTAGTTCGGGACTATAATTCACCCCTCCACTTT. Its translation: CASSLVRDYNSPLHF. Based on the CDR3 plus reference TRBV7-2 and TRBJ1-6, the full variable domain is GAGVSQSPSNKVTEKGKDVELRCDPISGHTALYWYRQSLGQGLEFLIYFQGNSAPDKSGLPSDRFSAERTGGSVSTLTIQRTQQEDSAVYLCASSLVRDYNSPLHFGNGTRLTVT.

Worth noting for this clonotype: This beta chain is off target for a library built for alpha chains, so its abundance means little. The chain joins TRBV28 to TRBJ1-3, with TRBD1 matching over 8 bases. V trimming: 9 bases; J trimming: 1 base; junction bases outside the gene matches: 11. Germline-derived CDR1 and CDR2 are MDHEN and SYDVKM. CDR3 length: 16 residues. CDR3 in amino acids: CASSTPNRGSGNTIYF. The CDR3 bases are TGTGCCAGTAGCACCCCTAACAGGGGGTCTGGAAACACCATATATTTT.

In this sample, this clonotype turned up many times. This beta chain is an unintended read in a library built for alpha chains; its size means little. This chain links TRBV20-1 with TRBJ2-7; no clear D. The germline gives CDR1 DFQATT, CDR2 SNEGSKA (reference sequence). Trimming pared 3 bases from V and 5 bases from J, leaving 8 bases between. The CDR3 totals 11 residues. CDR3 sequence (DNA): TGCAGTGCTAGGTTAATTAACGAGCAGTACTTC. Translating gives CSARLINEQYF.

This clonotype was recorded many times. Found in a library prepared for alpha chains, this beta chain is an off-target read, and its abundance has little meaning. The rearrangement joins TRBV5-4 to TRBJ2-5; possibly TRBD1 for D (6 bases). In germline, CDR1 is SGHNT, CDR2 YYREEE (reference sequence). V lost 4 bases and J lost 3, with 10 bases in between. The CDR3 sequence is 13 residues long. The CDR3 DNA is TGTGCCAGCAGCCACGAGGGGGAAGAGACCCAGTACTTC. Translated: CASSHEGEETQYF. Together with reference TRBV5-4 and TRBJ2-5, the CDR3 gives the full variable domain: ETGVTQSPTHLIKTRGQQVTLRCSSQSGHNTVSWYQQALGQGPQFIFQYYREEENGRGNFPPRFSGLQFPNYSSELNVNALELDDSALYLCASSHEGEETQYFGPGTRLLVL.

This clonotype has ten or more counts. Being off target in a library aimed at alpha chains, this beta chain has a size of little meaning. This CDR3 is CASLEWETQYF. In DNA, the CDR3 is TGTGCCAGCCTAGAGTGGGAGACCCAGTACTTC. The chain is built from TRBV2 and TRBJ2-5, with unresolved D. Germline CDR1 SNHLY, CDR2 FYNNEI. The V end lost 8 bases, the J end lost 5 bases, and 9 bases lay between the germline ends. This CDR3 region has 11 residues.

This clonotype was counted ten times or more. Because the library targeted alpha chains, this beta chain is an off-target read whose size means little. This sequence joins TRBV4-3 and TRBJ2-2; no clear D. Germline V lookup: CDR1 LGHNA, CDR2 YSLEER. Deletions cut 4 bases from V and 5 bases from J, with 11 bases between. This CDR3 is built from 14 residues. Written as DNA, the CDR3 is TGCGCCAGCAGCCGAGAACTCGGGACCGGGGAGCTGTTTTTT. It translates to CASSRELGTGELFF.

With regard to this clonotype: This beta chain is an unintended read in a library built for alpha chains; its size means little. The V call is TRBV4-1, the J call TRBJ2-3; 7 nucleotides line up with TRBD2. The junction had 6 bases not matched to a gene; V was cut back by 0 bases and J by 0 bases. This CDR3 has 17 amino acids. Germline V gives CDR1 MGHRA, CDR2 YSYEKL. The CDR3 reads CASSQEPSGASTDTQYF. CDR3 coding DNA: TGCGCCAGCAGCCAAGAACCAAGCGGGGCCAGCACAGATACGCAGTATTTT.

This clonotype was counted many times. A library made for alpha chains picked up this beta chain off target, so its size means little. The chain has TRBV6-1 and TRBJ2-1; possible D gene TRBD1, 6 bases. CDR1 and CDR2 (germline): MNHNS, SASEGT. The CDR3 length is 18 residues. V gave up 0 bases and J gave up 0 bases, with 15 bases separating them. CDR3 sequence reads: CASSEALRGSPSYNEQFF. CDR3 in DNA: TGTGCCAGCAGTGAAGCCCTGAGGGGGAGCCCCTCCTACAATGAGCAGTTCTTC.

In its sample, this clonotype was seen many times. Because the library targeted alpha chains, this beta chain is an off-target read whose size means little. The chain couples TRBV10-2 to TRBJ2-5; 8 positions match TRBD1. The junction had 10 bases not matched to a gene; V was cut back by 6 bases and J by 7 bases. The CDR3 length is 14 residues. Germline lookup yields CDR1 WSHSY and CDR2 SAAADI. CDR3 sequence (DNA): TGCGCCAGCAGCTTCTACGGGACAGGCGGGACCCAGTACTTC. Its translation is CASSFYGTGGTQYF.